A single sample is the source of the 26 T cell receptor beta chains below, sequenced in a study of CD8 T cells in Susac syndrome. Random hexamers served to reverse transcribe roughly 0.45 to 1 ug RNA. TCRdb re-called the immunoSEQ multiplex PCR reads through MiXCR, storing one row per CDR3 protein. Found here are about 76,000 distinct CDR3 sequences, about 94% of them singletons; the top ten hold roughly 0.45%. The sample taken for sequencing was CD8+ T cells from PBMCs. The receptor source for this set is a human donor with Susac syndrome.

The chain combines TRBV7-9 with TRBJ2-7; D unclear. In germline, CDR1 is SEHNR, CDR2 FQNEAQ (reference sequence). This CDR3 is built from 16 residues. V was cut by 1 base and J by 1 base, with 14 bases left in between. CDR3: CASSLESFTPSYEQYF. Written as DNA, the CDR3 is TGTGCCAGCAGCTTAGAATCGTTCACTCCATCCTACGAGCAGTACTTC.

Only one count was recorded for this clonotype. The gene calls are TRBV7-6 and TRBJ2-3, with no clear D. Germline CDR1 is SGHVS and CDR2 is FNYEAQ. The V gene lost 4 bases and the J gene lost 2 bases, with 7 bases spanning the gap. The CDR3 has 13 amino acids. The CDR3 spells CASSSRFTDTQYF. The CDR3 nucleotides are TGTGCCAGCAGCTCGAGGTTCACAGATACGCAGTATTTT.

The genes are TRBV27 and TRBJ2-5; 8 bases align to TRBD1. V trimming: 2 bases; J trimming: 2 bases; junction bases outside the gene matches: 16. The V gene's germline CDR1 is MNHEY and CDR2 SMNVEV (reference sequence). The CDR3 totals 19 residues. The CDR3 DNA sequence: TGTGCCAGCAGTTTAACGCAGGGGGCGCAACCCCCCGAACAAGAGACCCAGTACTTC. It encodes CASSLTQGAQPPEQETQYF.

This clonotype appeared a few times. The V and J genes are TRBV27 and TRBJ1-1; no clear D. From germline, CDR1 is MNHEY and CDR2 SMNVEV (reference sequence). The CDR3 covers 13 residues. With 2 bases removed from V and 0 bases from J, the gap between germline ends came to 4 bases. CDR3 protein: CASSLDVNTEAFF. The DNA for the CDR3 is TGTGCCAGCAGTTTAGATGTGAACACTGAAGCTTTCTTT.

This clonotype was picked up a small number of times. J is TRBJ2-4 and V is TRBV20-1; the D call may be TRBD1 or TRBD2 (5 bases each). CDR3 length equals 15 residues. Looked up from germline, CDR1 is DFQATT and CDR2 is SNEGSKA (reference sequence). V was cut by 3 bases and J by 0 bases, with 12 bases left in between. CDR3 region: CSARRGSLAKNIQYF. CDR3 nucleotide sequence: TGCAGTGCTAGGAGGGGCAGCTTAGCCAAAAACATTCAGTACTTC.

CDR3 region: CASSLRADSGNTIYF. CDR3 in DNA: TGTGCCAGCAGCTTAAGGGCCGACTCTGGAAACACCATATATTTT. This chain joins TRBV11-2 and TRBJ1-3, with D unresolved. The germline V gene has CDR1 SGHAT and CDR2 FQNNGV. Trimming shortened V by 2 bases and J by 0 bases, and 8 bases separated the two germline ends. The CDR3 sequence is 15 residues long.

The chain is built from TRBV24-1 and TRBJ1-2; no reliable D call. V gave up 4 bases and J gave up 4 bases, with 12 bases separating them. The germline gives CDR1 KGHDR, CDR2 SFDVKD. The CDR3 loop spans 14 amino acids. The CDR3 protein is CATSDPGRSYGYTF. The CDR3, as DNA: TGTGCCACCAGTGACCCGGGCCGGTCCTATGGCTACACCTTC.

V is TRBV11-2 and J is TRBJ2-2; no definite D call. V was trimmed by 3 bases and J by 6 bases, leaving 2 bases between them. Germline CDR1 and CDR2: SGHAT and FQNNGV. This CDR3 region has 11 residues. CDR3 bases: TGTGCCAGCAGCTTTCCCGGGGAGCTGTTTTTT. Protein: CASSFPGELFF.

DNA of the CDR3: TGTGCCAGCAGCTTACGAGGGGAAGAGACCCAGTACTTC. This encodes CASSLRGEETQYF. The chain combines TRBV7-2 with TRBJ2-5; D possibly matches TRBD1 or TRBD2 (5 bases each). The CDR3 has 13 amino acids. The V gene's germline CDR1 is SGHTA and CDR2 FQGNSA. Trimming removed 2 bases from V and 3 bases from J, with 7 bases in between.

The chain couples TRBV20-1 to TRBJ1-5; D possibly corresponds to TRBD1 (6 bases). CDR1 is DFQATT, CDR2 SNEGSKA, per germline (reference sequence). Between the trimmed V and J ends, which lost 3 bases and 4 bases, there was a span of 19 bases. This CDR3 is 16 amino acids long. CDR3 sequence reads: CSASRIGGSGNQPQHF. The CDR3 DNA reads as TGCAGTGCTAGCCGTATAGGGGGATCGGGGAATCAGCCCCAGCATTTT.

This clonotype was counted a single time. The gene calls are TRBV12-3 or TRBV12-4 and TRBJ2-7, with 7 bases lining up with TRBD1. With 6 bases clipped from V and 4 bases from J, the junction kept 3 bases outside the gene matches. The CDR3 extends over 12 amino acids. This chain's CDR3 is CASRTTGYEQYF. The CDR3 DNA reads TGTGCCAGCAGGACGACAGGGTACGAGCAGTACTTC.

The rearrangement joins TRBV2 to TRBJ2-5, with D possibly TRBD2 on 5 matching bases. Deletions cut 4 bases from V and 1 base from J, with 7 bases between. The length of the CDR3 is 13 residues. Germline V gene data show CDR1 as SNHLY and CDR2 as FYNNEI. CDR3 DNA sequence: TGTGCCAGCAGTGGAGCGGCCCAAGAGACCCAGTACTTC. Its protein product is CASSGAAQETQYF. Together with reference TRBV2 and TRBJ2-5, the CDR3 gives the full variable domain: EPEVTQTPSHQVTQMGQEVILRCVPISNHLYFYWYRQILGQKVEFLVSFYNNEISEKSEIFDDQFSVERPDGSNFTLKIRSTKLEDSAMYFCASSGAAQETQYFGPGTRLLVL.

This rearrangement joins TRBV20-1 to TRBJ2-7, with TRBD1 matching 10 bases. The germline CDR1 and CDR2 sequences are DFQATT and SNEGSKA (reference sequence). After removal of 6 bases from V and 0 bases from J, the junction contained 14 bases not matched to a gene. This CDR3 comprises 17 residues. The CDR3 loop reads CSAQATGTGANSYEQYF. CDR3 nucleotide sequence: TGCAGTGCGCAAGCTACCGGGACAGGGGCCAACTCCTACGAGCAGTACTTC.

This clonotype was counted a single time. A read error may produce the germline difference seen at one junction end. CDR3 in amino acids: CSALDETALNTEVFF. The CDR3 bases are TGCAGTGCGCTTGACGAGACAGCTCTGAACACTGAAGTTTTCTTT. This sequence joins TRBV20-1 and TRBJ1-1, with a weak D call TRBD1 (5 bases). CDR3 length: 15 amino acids. The germline gives CDR1 DFQATT, CDR2 SNEGSKA (reference sequence).

The chain uses TRBV24-1 and TRBJ2-3; D could derive from TRBD1 or TRBD2 (7 bases each). V lost 4 bases and J 6 bases, leaving 22 bases between the germline ends. Germline lookup yields CDR1 KGHDR and CDR2 SFDVKD. The CDR3 spans 17 residues. The CDR3 here is CATSDPGTNEGADTQYF. The CDR3 DNA is TGTGCCACCAGTGACCCCGGGACTAACGAGGGGGCCGATACGCAGTATTTT.

The table lists this clonotype with a count of one. This sequence joins TRBV25-1 and TRBJ2-3; no reliable D call. The CDR3 has 12 residues. V was cut by 5 bases and J by 2 bases, with 5 bases left in between. Germline CDR1 MGHDK, CDR2 SYGVNS. This CDR3 is CASSRDTDTQYF. In DNA, the CDR3 is TGTGCCAGCAGTAGGGACACAGATACGCAGTATTTT.

The chain links TRBV7-8 to TRBJ2-7; TRBD2 matches 9 bases. With 7 bases clipped from V and 0 bases from J, the junction kept 7 bases outside the gene matches. The CDR3 has 15 residues. The germline V gene encodes CDR1 SGHVS and CDR2 FQNEAQ. The CDR3 loop is CASTLGAGGSYEQYF. The CDR3 bases are TGTGCCAGCACATTAGGAGCGGGAGGCTCCTACGAGCAGTACTTC.

The chain has TRBV4-1 and TRBJ1-1; a possible D gene is TRBD1 (5 bases). Trimming removed 0 bases at V and 1 base at J, with 12 bases between. This CDR3 contains 16 residues. Germline V gives CDR1 MGHRA, CDR2 YSYEKL. CDR3 sequence: CASSQDAGRRNTEAFF. In DNA form, the CDR3 reads TGCGCCAGCAGCCAAGACGCAGGGAGGCGGAACACTGAAGCTTTCTTT.

In this sample, this clonotype turned up once. This chain links TRBV6-2 or TRBV6-3 with TRBJ2-2; D perhaps matches TRBD1 (5 bases). V was clipped by 7 bases and J by 2 bases, with 11 bases between them. Germline V gives CDR1 MNHEY, CDR2 SVGEGT. This CDR3 has 14 residues. The CDR3: CASTRTTNTGELFF. CDR3 DNA: TGTGCCAGCACGAGGACAACTAACACCGGGGAGCTGTTTTTT.

This rearrangement joins TRBV20-1 to TRBJ2-3; 10 bases fit TRBD2. With 5 bases clipped from V and 5 bases from J, the junction kept 7 bases outside the gene matches. The CDR3 runs 14 residues. The V gene's germline CDR1 is DFQATT and CDR2 SNEGSKA (reference sequence). The CDR3 DNA is TGCAGTGCTCCCTCGGCTAGCGGGAGAGATACGCAGTATTTT. Translated: CSAPSASGRDTQYF.

V is TRBV6-1 and J is TRBJ1-6; 11 bases match TRBD1. CDR3 length: 16 amino acids. The germline gives CDR1 MNHNS, CDR2 SASEGT. Trimming cost V 5 bases and J 5 bases; bases outside gene matches: 5. The CDR3 bases are TGTGCCAGCAGTCGGACAGGGGGCAAACATAATTCACCCCTCCACTTT. Protein sequence: CASSRTGGKHNSPLHF.

This sequence joins TRBV15 and TRBJ2-1, with D tentatively TRBD2 (6 bases). Trimming pared 0 bases from V and 6 bases from J, leaving 15 bases between. CDR3 length: 16 residues. Germline values: CDR1 LNHNV, CDR2 YYDKDF (reference sequence). CDR3 residues: CATSRDIDSGSNEQFF. The CDR3 DNA is TGTGCCACCAGCAGAGATATTGATAGCGGTAGCAATGAGCAGTTCTTC.

The CDR3 DNA reads TGCGCCAGCAGCCACTCCGGGACAGGGTATTATGGCTACACCTTC. It translates to CASSHSGTGYYGYTF. The chain combines TRBV4-3 with TRBJ1-2; 9 bases map to TRBD1. The CDR3 runs to 15 residues. V trimming: 3 bases; J trimming: 5 bases; junction bases outside the gene matches: 7. CDR1 and CDR2 (germline): LGHNA, YSLEER.

This chain joins TRBV12-2 and TRBJ1-1. TRBV12-2 is a pseudogene locus. The CDR3 consists of 14 residues. Here the CDR3 DNA reads TGTGCAAGTCGCTTAGGGAGAGAGAACACTGAAGCTTTCTTT. It is translated as CASRLGRENTEAFF.

This clonotype was seen a single time. The chain has TRBV28 and TRBJ2-1, with TRBD1 matching over 9 bases. With 6 bases clipped from V and 7 bases from J, the junction kept 7 bases outside the gene matches. The germline gives CDR1 MDHEN, CDR2 SYDVKM. This CDR3 region has 14 residues. The CDR3 nucleotides are TGTGCCAGCAGATCGGACAGGGGTAGGAATGAGCAGTTCTTC. It translates to CASRSDRGRNEQFF.

The chain carries TRBV12-3 or TRBV12-4 and TRBJ2-2; possible D gene TRBD1, 6 bases. Trimming pared 4 bases from V and 1 base from J, leaving 10 bases between. This CDR3 contains 15 residues. CDR3 amino acids: CASSSGHWNTGELFF. CDR3 sequence (DNA): TGTGCCAGCAGTTCGGGACATTGGAACACCGGGGAGCTGTTTTTT.